The present T cell receptor beta chain was sequenced within a study of fetal regulatory T cell absence and autoimmunity (dated by TCRdb to the late 2010s). Concerning the study at large: Autoimmunity of the exocrine pancreas was seen in the IPEX patients even though clinical diabetes was absent. Here is what the overall study found, with its caveats: Compared with cord blood, the pancreas TCR compartment showed significant oligoclonal enrichment, and some top clones were enriched more than 95-fold. Cord blood and pancreas had broadly similar TRB gene family usage, which resembled published neonatal and adult repertoires. The oligoclonal enrichment was interpreted as support for antigen-driven autoimmunity in the pancreas before birth in IPEX syndrome.

CDR1 and CDR2 were assigned from the germline V gene as ENHRY and SYGVKD. V gives up 3 bases and J gives up 3 bases, and the segment between their germline ends measures 15 bases. From the cysteine up to the phenylalanine, the CDR3 has a length of 15 residues. Only the CDR3 region is kept as DNA, spanning 45 bases read in frame from base 1. On the immunoSEQ human TCRbeta survey platform, TCRbeta CDR3 regions were amplified and barcoded with a two-step multiplex PCR. Libraries were sequenced on Illumina instruments, and IgH from the same samples was sequenced in parallel. The study's processing was this. To remove PCR and sequencing errors, raw reads were filtered against IMGT V, D, J definitions and grouped with a nearest-neighbor algorithm. A clone was defined by an identical nucleotide sequence, and differential abundance between tissues was tested with a Fisher exact test for each clone at a pFDR threshold of p<0.01. Clones with frequencies too low for statistical inference were excluded by a minimum inclusion filter of 10 in either sample. Pairwise clonal comparisons used the immunoSEQ Analyzer, and gene family usage was assessed with IMGT tools. The table comes from immuneACCESS by way of TCRdb, which keeps in-frame sequences with V and J called. Part of the clones is missing from these tables; in studies checked, under half for an unresolved V gene and the rest for unknown reasons. The DNA gave D and trimming, while V, J and clone size come from that table. This sample is represented by 95,000 to 100,000 clones; around 72% of them were singletons. 2% of the sample lies in the top ten.

With regard to this clone: No cognate antigen has been identified for it. The record has no base qualities; no much larger clone is one base away.

Genomic DNA obtained from frozen pancreas tissue was processed for repertoire sequencing. The DNeasy Blood and Tissue Kit was used to extract about 1.9-3.4 ug of genomic DNA from umbilical cord blood or frozen pancreas. The source of this sequence is a male donor with IPEX syndrome. The receptor chain draws on TRBV10-3 and TRBJ2-7; a tentative D call is TRBD1 (5 bases match). Material for sequencing was pancreas tissue. The CDR3 has the sequence CAISDSGLLDYEQYF. The sequence in DNA is TGTGCCATCAGTGATTCAGGGCTGTTAGACTACGAGCAGTACTTC.